The 5 T cell receptor beta chains presented below share a single source sample, sequenced in a study of OX40 agonist ivuxolimab in advanced cancers. Receptor libraries were prepared by the immunoSEQ multiplex PCR assay. TCRdb stores this immuneACCESS table with in-frame sequences only. Part of the clones is absent; in the studies checked, under half of the shortfall reflects unresolved V genes, and no reason is known for the rest. Within this sample are about 61,000 clones, with around nine tenths of them counted one time only. The ten largest clonotypes hold around 0.6% of the sample. Sequences were derived from CD4+ or CD8+ T cells sorted from blood, sampled in a trial of the OX40 agonist ivuxolimab. These TCRs come from an adult with an advanced solid tumor such as melanoma, head and neck, liver or kidney cancer.

The chain links TRBV19 to TRBJ2-7; TRBD2 aligns across 9 bases. V trimming: 6 bases; J trimming: 3 bases; junction bases outside the gene matches: 3. CDR3 length equals 13 residues. Looked up from germline, CDR1 is LNHDA and CDR2 is SQIVND (reference sequence). CDR3 region: CASRRAGGYEQYF. The CDR3 DNA reads as TGTGCCAGTAGGAGAGCGGGAGGCTACGAGCAGTACTTC.

This clone appeared a few times. This chain links TRBV9 with TRBJ1-4; TRBD1 aligns across 8 bases. Germline CDR1 reads SGDLS; CDR2 reads YYNGEE. This CDR3 is 20 amino acids long. Trimming at V came to 4 bases and at J to 7 bases, leaving 24 bases not matched to a gene. The CDR3 coding sequence is TGTGCCAGCAGCCGTACAATACCGGGACAGGCTGGTGAGGGGAGTGAAAAACTGTTTTTT. It encodes CASSRTIPGQAGEGSEKLFF.

The chain is built from TRBV11-2 and TRBJ1-6; no clear D. CDR3 length: 13 residues. Germline CDR1 SGHAT, CDR2 FQNNGV. V was pared by 2 bases and J by 8 bases, with 7 bases between. DNA of the CDR3: TGTGCCAGCAGCTTAAATAGGGATTCACCCCTCCACTTT. Protein sequence: CASSLNRDSPLHF.

This clone was counted once. The J gene is TRBJ1-2, the V gene TRBV2, with D maybe TRBD1 (6 bases). V lost 6 bases and J lost 4, with 18 bases in between. This CDR3 is 15 amino acids long. Germline lookup yields CDR1 SNHLY and CDR2 FYNNEI. The CDR3 here is CASSVGGGASYGYTF. The CDR3 DNA reads TGTGCCAGCAGCGTTGGAGGGGGGGCGAGCTATGGCTACACCTTC.

The CDR3 spells CASSDRGDEKLFF. CDR3 DNA: TGTGCCAGTTCGGACAGGGGGGATGAAAAACTGTTTTTT. The chain employs TRBV19 and TRBJ1-4; 10 bases map to TRBD1. Losses at the gene ends were 8 bases for V and 6 bases for J; bases not matched to a gene: 3. Germline loops: CDR1 LNHDA, CDR2 SQIVND (reference sequence). The CDR3 loop spans 13 amino acids.